This passage covers 3 T cell receptor beta chains from one sample sequenced in a study of CD8 T cells in ankylosing spondylitis. No antigen has been assigned to these receptors. Findings and caveats of the study: Characteristic of ankylosing spondylitis blood, it appeared, was a TCR beta motif comprising several highly homologous variants.

TCRdb used MiXCR to reprocess the 5' RACE reads, holding one entry per CDR3 protein. The data contain more than 500,000 distinct CDR3 sequences, about 5.2% of them singletons. Sequenced: blood, either unsorted or a sorted T cell fraction (not recorded which). The source of these receptors is a male donor with ankylosing spondylitis.

Ten or more counts support this clonotype. The gene calls are TRBV25-1 and TRBJ1-6; TRBD1 matches at 7 bases. The CDR3 has 15 amino acids. Germline CDR1 reads MGHDK; CDR2 reads SYGVNS. V shed 5 bases, J shed 8 bases, and the junction held 9 bases outside the gene matches. For the CDR3, the DNA is TGTGCCAGCAGTCAGACGACAGGGAGGGATTCACCCCTCCACTTT. It yields the protein CASSQTTGRDSPLHF.

This clonotype has at least ten counts. Here the CDR3 reads CASSPAGNQPQHF. The CDR3 bases are TGTGCCAGCAGCCCAGCTGGCAATCAGCCCCAGCATTTT. V usage is TRBV28 and J usage is TRBJ1-5; the D is unclear. The V gene's germline CDR1 is MDHEN and CDR2 SYDVKM. Trimming removed 6 bases at V and 2 bases at J, with 8 bases between. CDR3 size: 13 residues.

This clonotype was counted ten times or more. The chain employs TRBV5-1 and TRBJ2-5; 7 bases are shared with TRBD1. The CDR3 sequence is 13 residues long. Germline CDR1 is SGHRS and CDR2 is YFSETQ. V lost 8 bases and J lost 5; bases outside the gene matches: 9. CDR3 bases: TGCGCCAGTAAACAGGGGATTGGCGAGACCCAGTACTTC. Amino acid sequence: CASKQGIGETQYF. Filled out from reference TRBV5-1 and TRBJ2-5, the complete variable domain reads KAGVTQTPRYLIKTRGQQVTLSCSPISGHRSVSWYQQTPGQGLQFLFEYFSETQRNKGNFPGRFSGRQFSNSRSEMNVSTLELGDSALYLCASKQGIGETQYFGPGTRLLVL.